Described below is a single T cell receptor beta chain sequence and its context. The data were taken from a study of primary melanoma T cells and metastatic recurrence. Trimming shortened V by 5 bases and J by 4 bases, and 14 bases separated the two germline ends. Germline V gene sequence: CDR1 SGHNT, CDR2 YENEEA. The CDR3 covers 14 residues. The table came from immunoSEQ multiplex PCR; TCRdb's copy has only in-frame clones and leaves some out. Here the sample table reports more than 50 clones. The sequence derives from a human donor with melanoma. The V and J genes are TRBV11-3 and TRBJ2-5; tentatively, D is TRBD2 (6 bases). The sample taken for sequencing was melanoma tumor tissue. This CDR3 is CASSNTSGAETQYF. The CDR3 DNA follows: TGTGCCAGCAGCAATACCTCGGGAGCAGAGACCCAGTACTTC.